The present T cell receptor beta chain was sequenced within a study of Graves' ophthalmopathy and Graves' hyperthyroidism. Amplified material comprised TCR beta CDR3 regions derived from RNA transcripts. HTBI-primed first-round RT-PCR preceded second-round multiplex PCR. MiXCR, applied by TCRdb to the multiplex PCR reads, yields one record per CDR3 protein. The sample lists around 340,000 distinct CDR3 sequences, roughly a sixth occurring once. Exclusion criteria comprised other autoimmune diseases, uncontrolled infections, pregnancy or lactation in patients. This clonotype was seen at least ten times. Germline V gene sequence: CDR1 SGDLS, CDR2 YYNGEE. V was pared by 3 bases and J by 7 bases, with 10 bases of the junction left unmatched. This CDR3 region has 15 residues.

Input material: peripheral blood. The receptor was derived from an adult man with Graves' ophthalmopathy. This sequence joins TRBV9 and TRBJ2-5; 9 bases are shared with TRBD2. DNA of the CDR3: TGTGCCAGCAGCGGAGGTAGGACTAGCGTAGGGACCCAGTACTTC. Protein: CASSGGRTSVGTQYF.